Following are 5 T cell receptor beta chains from one sample sequenced in a study of T cell responses to AZD1222 COVID-19 vaccine. This table comes from immunoSEQ multiplex PCR, and its TCRdb copy is limited to in-frame clones, with some not included. Among around 110,000 clones listed, roughly 93% were seen once. This material consisted of peripheral blood, taken on day 0 of AZD1222 vaccination. The receptor source for this set is an adult in good health.

The chain joins TRBV29-1 to TRBJ1-1; weak D call: TRBD1 (6 bases). CDR3 length: 14 amino acids. The V end was cut by 8 bases, the J end by 0 bases, with 16 bases between. Germline assignment: CDR1 SQVTM and CDR2 ANQGSEA. CDR3 residues: CSTRGSNMNTEAFF. The CDR3 region has the DNA TGCAGCACCAGGGGTTCTAACATGAACACTGAAGCTTTCTTT. The entire variable domain, with the rest obtained from reference TRBV29-1 and TRBJ1-1, is as follows: SAVISQKPSRDICQRGTSLTIQCQVDSQVTMMFWYRQQPGQSLTLIATANQGSEATYESGFVIDKFPISRPNLTFSTLTVSNMSPEDSSIYLCSTRGSNMNTEAFFGQGTRLTVV.

The J gene is TRBJ1-1, the V gene TRBV15; D call uncertain. Between the trimmed V and J ends, which lost 0 bases and 5 bases, there was a span of 4 bases. CDR1 is LNHNV and CDR2 is YYDKDF in the germline V gene (reference sequence). CDR3 size: 12 residues. CDR3 DNA sequence: TGTGCCACCAGCAGAGATTCGACTGAAGCTTTCTTT. It specifies CATSRDSTEAFF.

V usage is TRBV28 and J usage is TRBJ2-1; the D is unclear. The germline V gene has CDR1 MDHEN and CDR2 SYDVKM. The ends were cut back, 5 bases at V and 7 bases at J, with 15 bases in the middle. The CDR3 runs 14 residues. The CDR3 loop is CASSGAGNKNEQFF. In nucleotides, the CDR3 is TGTGCCAGCAGTGGAGCAGGAAACAAAAATGAGCAGTTCTTC.

This chain links TRBV5-1 with TRBJ2-1, with 16 bases lining up with TRBD2. CDR3 length equals 18 residues. The germline CDR1 and CDR2 sequences are SGHRS and YFSETQ. J gave up 8 bases and V 1 base, and 9 bases lay outside the gene matches. DNA of the CDR3: TGCGCCAGCAGCTTGAAGGGACTAGCGGGAGGGTATGGGGATGAGCAGTTCTTC. Protein sequence: CASSLKGLAGGYGDEQFF. The complete variable domain, with remaining parts taken from reference TRBV5-1 and TRBJ2-1, reads KAGVTQTPRYLIKTRGQQVTLSCSPISGHRSVSWYQQTPGQGLQFLFEYFSETQRNKGNFPGRFSGRQFSNSRSEMNVSTLELGDSALYLCASSLKGLAGGYGDEQFFGPGTRLTVL.

The chain joins TRBV18 to TRBJ1-1, with TRBD1 identical over 7 bases. Per the germline V gene, CDR1 is KGHSH and CDR2 is LQKENI. J lost 4 bases, V lost 2 bases, and 13 bases had no gene match. The CDR3 spans 17 residues. The CDR3 DNA reads as TGTGCCAGCTCACCAACTCTATCCGGGACAGTCAGCACTGAAGCTTTCTTT. Protein: CASSPTLSGTVSTEAFF.